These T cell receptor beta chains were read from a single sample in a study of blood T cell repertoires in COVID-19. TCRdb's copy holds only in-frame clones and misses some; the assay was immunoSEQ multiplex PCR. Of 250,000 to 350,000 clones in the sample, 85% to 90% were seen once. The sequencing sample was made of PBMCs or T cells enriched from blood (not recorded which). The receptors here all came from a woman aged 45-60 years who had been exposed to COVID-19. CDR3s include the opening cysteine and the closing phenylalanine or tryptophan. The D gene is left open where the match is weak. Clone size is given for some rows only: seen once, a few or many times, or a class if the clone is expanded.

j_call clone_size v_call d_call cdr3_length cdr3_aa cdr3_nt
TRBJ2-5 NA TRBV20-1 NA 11 CSAPTVETQYF TGCAGTGCCCCAACGGTGGAGACCCAGTACTTC
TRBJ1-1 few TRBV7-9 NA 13 CASSLGQGNEAFF TGTGCCAGCAGCTTAGGTCAGGGAAATGAAGCTTTCTTT
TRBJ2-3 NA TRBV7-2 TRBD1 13 CASSLIPDREQYF TGTGCCAGCAGCTTAATACCGGACAGGGAACAGTATTTT
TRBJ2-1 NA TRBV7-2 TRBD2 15 CASSFETSGYNEQFF TGTGCCAGCAGCTTCGAGACTAGCGGATACAATGAGCAGTTCTTC
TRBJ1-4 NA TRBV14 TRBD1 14 CASSQPRGLEKLFF TGTGCCAGCAGCCAACCCAGGGGGCTTGAAAAACTGTTTTTT
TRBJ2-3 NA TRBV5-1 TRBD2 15 CASSSTSGNTDTQYF TGCGCCAGCAGCTCGACTAGCGGAAACACAGATACGCAGTATTTT
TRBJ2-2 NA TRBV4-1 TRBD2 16 CASSQRRGVNTGELFF TGCGCCAGCAGCCAGAGACGGGGGGTGAACACCGGGGAGCTGTTTTTT
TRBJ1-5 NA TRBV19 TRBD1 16 CASSPDRGGGNQPQHF TGTGCCAGTAGCCCCGACAGGGGAGGTGGCAATCAGCCCCAGCATTTT
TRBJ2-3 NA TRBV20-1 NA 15 CSASAVRGATDTQYF TGCAGTGCTAGTGCCGTGCGTGGGGCAACAGATACGCAGTATTTT
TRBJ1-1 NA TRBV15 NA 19 CATSRDFAGALNHRTEAFF TGTGCCACCAGCAGAGATTTTGCAGGGGCACTGAATCACCGCACTGAAGCTTTCTTT
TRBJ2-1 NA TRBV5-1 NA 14 CASSLLAGEIEQFF TGCGCCAGCAGCTTGCTGGCCGGGGAGATTGAGCAGTTCTTC
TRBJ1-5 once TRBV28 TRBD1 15 CASSSPGQGYQPQHF TGTGCCAGCAGCTCTCCGGGACAGGGCTATCAGCCCCAGCATTTT
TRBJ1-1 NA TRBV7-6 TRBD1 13 CASSLEDRVEAFF TGTGCCAGCAGCTTAGAGGACAGGGTTGAAGCTTTCTTT
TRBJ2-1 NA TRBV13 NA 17 CASSLRSGALSYNEQFF TGTGCCAGCAGCTTAAGAAGCGGAGCCCTCTCCTACAATGAGCAGTTCTTC
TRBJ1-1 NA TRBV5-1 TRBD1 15 CASSLGGTVNTEAFF TGCGCCAGCAGCTTGGGTGGGACAGTAAACACTGAAGCTTTCTTT
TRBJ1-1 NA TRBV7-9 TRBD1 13 CASSETGGTEAFF TGTGCCAGCAGCGAAACAGGGGGCACTGAAGCTTTCTTT
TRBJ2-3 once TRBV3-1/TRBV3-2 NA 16 CASSQVAGASTDTQYF TGTGCCAGCAGCCAAGTTGCGGGGGCGAGCACAGATACGCAGTATTTT
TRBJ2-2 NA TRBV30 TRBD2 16 CAWSELAGMNTGELFF TGTGCCTGGAGTGAATTAGCGGGGATGAACACCGGGGAGCTGTTTTTT
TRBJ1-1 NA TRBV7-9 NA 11 CASTSDTEAFF TGTGCCAGCACTTCGGACACTGAAGCTTTCTTT
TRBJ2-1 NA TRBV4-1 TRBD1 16 CASSQDWAGGLNEQFF TGCGCCAGCAGCCAAGATTGGGCAGGGGGCTTGAATGAGCAGTTCTTC
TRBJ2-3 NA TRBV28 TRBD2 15 CASKIGGGSTDTQYF TGTGCCAGTAAGATAGGCGGGGGAAGCACAGATACGCAGTATTTT
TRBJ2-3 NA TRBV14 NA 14 CASSQATYTDTQYF TGTGCCAGCAGCCAAGCAACCTACACAGATACGCAGTATTTT
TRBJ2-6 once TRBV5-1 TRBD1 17 CASTRDRLTSGANVLTF TGCGCCAGCACCCGGGACAGGTTAACTTCTGGGGCCAACGTCCTGACTTTC
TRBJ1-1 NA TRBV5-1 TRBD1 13 CASSLQGAAEAFF TGCGCCAGCAGCCTCCAGGGGGCGGCTGAAGCTTTCTTT
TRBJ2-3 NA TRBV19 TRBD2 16 CASSIEGGGPTDTQYF TGTGCCAGTAGTATAGAGGGCGGGGGGCCCACAGATACGCAGTATTTT
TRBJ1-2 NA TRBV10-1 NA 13 CASSDSMNYGYTF TGCGCCAGCAGTGATAGCATGAACTATGGCTACACCTTC
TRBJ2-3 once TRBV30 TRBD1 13 CAWSGTGQDTQYF TGTGCCTGGAGCGGGACAGGGCAAGATACGCAGTATTTT
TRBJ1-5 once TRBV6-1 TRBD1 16 CASRETQGVGNQPQHF TGTGCCAGCAGAGAAACACAGGGGGTCGGCAATCAGCCCCAGCATTTT
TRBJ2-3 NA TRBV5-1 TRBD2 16 CASSLSLAGNTDTQYF TGCGCCAGCAGCTTGTCCCTAGCGGGGAACACAGATACGCAGTATTTT
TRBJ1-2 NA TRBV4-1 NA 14 CASSQGRANYGYTF TGCGCCAGCAGCCAAGGACGGGCTAACTATGGCTACACCTTC
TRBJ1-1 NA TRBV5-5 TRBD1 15 CASTGGTGMNTEAFF TGTGCCAGCACCGGGGGGACAGGGATGAACACTGAAGCTTTCTTT
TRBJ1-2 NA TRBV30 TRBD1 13 CAWHMGQGHGYTF TGTGCCTGGCATATGGGACAGGGGCACGGCTACACCTTC
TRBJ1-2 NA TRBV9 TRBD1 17 CASSVESFPDRDYGYTF TGTGCCAGCAGCGTAGAGTCTTTCCCGGACAGGGACTATGGCTACACCTTC
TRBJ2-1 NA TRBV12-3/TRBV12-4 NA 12 CASSKQGLEQFF TGTGCCAGCAGCAAACAGGGCCTCGAGCAGTTCTTC